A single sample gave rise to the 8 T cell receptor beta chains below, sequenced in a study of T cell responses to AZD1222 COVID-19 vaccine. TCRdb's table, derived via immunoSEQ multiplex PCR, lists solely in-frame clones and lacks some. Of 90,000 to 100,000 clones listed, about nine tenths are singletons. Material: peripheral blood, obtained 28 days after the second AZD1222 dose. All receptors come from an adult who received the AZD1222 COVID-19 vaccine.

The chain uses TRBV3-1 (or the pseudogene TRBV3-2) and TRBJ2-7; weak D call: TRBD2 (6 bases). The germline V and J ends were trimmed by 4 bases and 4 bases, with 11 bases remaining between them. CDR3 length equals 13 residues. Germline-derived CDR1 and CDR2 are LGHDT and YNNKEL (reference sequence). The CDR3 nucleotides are TGTGCCAGCAGCCCGGCCGGGACTTACGAGCAGTACTTC. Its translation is CASSPAGTYEQYF.

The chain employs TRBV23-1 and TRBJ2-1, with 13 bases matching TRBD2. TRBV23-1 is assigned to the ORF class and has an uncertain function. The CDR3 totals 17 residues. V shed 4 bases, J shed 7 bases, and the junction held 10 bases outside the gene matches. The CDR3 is CASSPLRGLAGLNEQFF. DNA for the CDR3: TGCGCCAGCAGTCCGCTCAGGGGACTAGCGGGATTGAATGAGCAGTTCTTC.

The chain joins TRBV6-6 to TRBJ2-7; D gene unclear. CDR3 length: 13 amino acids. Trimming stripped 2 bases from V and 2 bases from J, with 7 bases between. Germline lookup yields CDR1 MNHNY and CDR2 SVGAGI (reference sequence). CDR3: CASSYLLTYEQYF. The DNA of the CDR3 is TGTGCCAGCAGTTACCTGCTAACCTACGAGCAGTACTTC.

CDR3 loop: CASSYLGAEAFF. DNA of the CDR3: TGTGCCAGCAGTTATCTGGGGGCTGAAGCTTTCTTT. This chain joins TRBV28 and TRBJ1-1; tentatively, D is TRBD1 (5 bases). Germline loops: CDR1 MDHEN, CDR2 SYDVKM. The CDR3 runs 12 residues. V was shortened by 4 bases and J by 6 bases, with 9 bases between the two germline ends.

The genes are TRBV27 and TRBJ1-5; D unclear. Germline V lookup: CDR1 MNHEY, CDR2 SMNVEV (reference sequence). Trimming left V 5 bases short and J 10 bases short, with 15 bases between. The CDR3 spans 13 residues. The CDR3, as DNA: TGTGCCAGCAGTATTTCCGTGGGCCATCCCCAGCATTTT. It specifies CASSISVGHPQHF.

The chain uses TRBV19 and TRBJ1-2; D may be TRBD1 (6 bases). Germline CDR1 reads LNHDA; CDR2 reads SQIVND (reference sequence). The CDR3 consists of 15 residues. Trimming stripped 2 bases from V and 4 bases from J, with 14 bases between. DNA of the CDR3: TGTGCCAGTAGTATATCCCCAACAGGGACCTATGGCTACACCTTC. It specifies CASSISPTGTYGYTF.

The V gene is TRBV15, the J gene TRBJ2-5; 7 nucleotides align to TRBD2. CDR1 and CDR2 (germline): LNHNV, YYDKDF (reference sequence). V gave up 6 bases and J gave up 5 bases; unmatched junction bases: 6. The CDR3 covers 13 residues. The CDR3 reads CATRGEGNETQYF. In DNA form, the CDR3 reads TGTGCCACCAGAGGGGAGGGTAATGAGACCCAGTACTTC.

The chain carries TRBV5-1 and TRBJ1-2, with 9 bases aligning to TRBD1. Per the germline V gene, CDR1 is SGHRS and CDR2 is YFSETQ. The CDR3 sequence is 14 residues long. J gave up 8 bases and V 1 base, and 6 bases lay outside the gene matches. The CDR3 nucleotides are TGCGCCAGCAGCTTGTCCGGGACAGGGAGGGGCTACACCTTC. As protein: CASSLSGTGRGYTF.